The 17 T cell receptor beta chains below all came from one sample that was sequenced in a study of tumor-infiltrating lymphocytes in primary liver carcinoma (dated by TCRdb to 2017 to 2019). Total RNA and DNA were co-extracted from 20-30 mg of bulk tissue with the AllPrep DNA/RNA mini kit, without cell sorting. Sequencer: Illumina HiSeq 2500. Using a constant-region primer and ProtoScript II reverse transcriptase, TCRbeta-specific cDNA was reverse-transcribed from about 460 ng total RNA. Three nested multiplex PCR rounds, following a slightly modified ARM-PCR procedure, were used to build the TCRbeta libraries. Each of the first two PCR rounds ran for approximately 9 cycles using multiplex TRBV1-TRBV30 forward primers together with a Cbeta reverse primer. TCRdb trimmed public reads at Q25 via fastp, called clones via MiXCR and kept in-frame beta chains. For every CDR3 protein sequence, its rows merge into one entry that carries the most common genes and DNA. Across this sample there are 75,000 to 90,000 distinct CDR3 sequences, with 55% to 85% seen only once. In total, the top ten clones hold approximately 19% of the sample.

Material: liver tumor tissue from sampling region 1. Reading the label with the study, this specimen's cell subset or site is: tumor region T1, superior pole. These receptors came from a man in his forties with primary liver carcinoma and hepatitis B virus infection.

Remarks on this clonotype: One junction end does not reproduce the germline sequence, and a read error may be involved. The chain couples TRBV4-1 to TRBJ2-7, with D perhaps TRBD2 (6 bases). This CDR3 is 16 amino acids long. Germline CDR1 and CDR2: MGHRA and YSYEKL. CDR3 residues: CTSGIVSTGVGYEQYF. The CDR3 coding sequence is TGCACCAGCGGCATAGTGAGTACGGGAGTCGGCTACGAGCAGTACTTC.

This clonotype was seen ten or more times. The chain couples TRBV29-1 to TRBJ2-2; D may be TRBD1 (6 bases). The CDR3 is 11 amino acids. Germline values: CDR1 SQVTM, CDR2 ANQGSEA. CDR3 protein: CSRGNTGELFF. In DNA form, the CDR3 reads TGCTCCAGGGGGAACACCGGGGAGCTGTTTTTT.

Notes on this clonotype: This may come from a read error, since a much larger clone is one base off. V and J are TRBV25-1 and TRBJ2-1, with 8 bases fitting TRBD2. The CDR3 is 15 amino acids. CDR1 and CDR2 (germline): MGHDK, SYGVNS. The CDR3 spells CVSSPPGGPPNEQFF. The DNA for the CDR3 is TGTGTCAGCAGTCCCCCGGGGGGGCCGCCCAATGAGCAGTTCTTC.

The count of this clonotype is one. Given a much more abundant clone one base away, this may be a read error. The V gene is TRBV18, the J gene TRBJ1-1, with a weak D call TRBD1 (5 bases). The germline V gene encodes CDR1 KGHSH and CDR2 LQKENI. The CDR3 is 14 amino acids. V was clipped by 5 bases and J by 5 bases, with 15 bases between them. The DNA for the CDR3 is TGTGCCAGCTCAGCAGGTTGGCAGGGAACTGAAGCTTTCTTT. It specifies CASSAGWQGTEAFF.

The chain links TRBV2 to TRBJ2-1; 8 bases line up with TRBD2. The CDR3 has 15 residues. Germline trimming cut 6 bases from V and 6 bases from J; bases unmatched to any gene: 10. Germline CDR1 and CDR2: SNHLY and FYNNEI. CDR3 region: CASSPPAGELNEQFF. Here the CDR3 DNA reads TGTGCCAGCAGCCCACCAGCGGGAGAACTCAATGAGCAGTTCTTC.

This clonotype was recorded many times. The chain uses TRBV5-1 and TRBJ2-3; weak D call: TRBD2 (5 bases). CDR3 length equals 17 residues. The V gene's germline CDR1 is SGHRS and CDR2 YFSETQ. V dropped 4 bases and J dropped 4 bases, with 22 bases sitting between them. The CDR3 region is CASSLSLVGDRADTQYF. In nucleotides, the CDR3 is TGCGCCAGCAGCCTCTCACTAGTCGGGGATAGGGCAGATACGCAGTATTTT.

Notes on this clonotype: A much larger clone is a single base away; this may be a read error. The genes are TRBV30 and TRBJ2-7; 9 bases fit TRBD1. This CDR3 is 11 amino acids long. The V gene's germline CDR1 is GTSNPN and CDR2 SVGIG (reference sequence). V lost 5 bases to trimming and J lost 8 bases; unmatched junction nucleotides: 4. CDR3 sequence reads: CAWGTGTKQYF. The CDR3 bases are TGTGCCTGGGGGACAGGGACCAAGCAGTACTTC. The full variable domain, with the rest looked up from reference TRBV30 and TRBJ2-7, is SQTIHQWPATLVQPVGSPLSLECTVEGTSNPNLYWYRQAAGRGLQLLFYSVGIGQISSEVPQNLSASRPQDRQFILSSKKLLLSDSGFYLCAWGTGTKQYFGPGTRLTVT.

The gene calls are TRBV4-1 and TRBJ1-6, with D possibly TRBD1 on 6 matching bases. The germline V gene encodes CDR1 MGHRA and CDR2 YSYEKL. This CDR3 comprises 16 residues. The V end lost 8 bases, the J end lost 6 bases, and 20 bases lay between the germline ends. The CDR3 nucleotides are TGCGCCAGCGACCATCTCACAGGGAAGGCTAATTCACCCCTCCACTTT. Its protein is CASDHLTGKANSPLHF.

In regard to this clonotype: At one end the junction does not follow the germline gene, possibly because of a read error. The chain uses TRBV12-3 or TRBV12-4 and TRBJ2-7, with D uncertain. The CDR3 has 13 residues. CDR3 in amino acids: CASRMTGSYKQYF. CDR3 bases: TGTGCCAGCAGGATGACGGGCTCCTACAAGCAGTACTTC.

This clonotype was seen many times. This chain links TRBV28 with TRBJ2-4; TRBD1 aligns across 7 bases. This CDR3 spans 14 amino acids. After removal of 9 bases from V and 2 bases from J, the junction contained 7 bases not matched to a gene. CDR1 is MDHEN, CDR2 SYDVKM, per germline. CDR3 in amino acids: CASSQGRTKNIQYF. CDR3 sequence (DNA): TGTGCCAGTTCACAGGGGAGAACCAAAAACATTCAGTACTTC.

Comments on this clonotype: One end of the junction fails to match germline, which may point to a read error. The chain has TRBV7-3 and TRBJ1-1; D gene uncertain. This CDR3 has 13 residues. Germline V gene data show CDR1 as SGHTA and CDR2 as FQGTGA. The CDR3 region is CAGSSGRNTEAFF. CDR3 nucleotides: TGTGCCGGCAGTTCTGGACGGAACACTGAAGCTTTCTTT.

The V and J genes are TRBV4-2 and TRBJ2-7, with 10 bases aligning to TRBD2. This CDR3 comprises 15 residues. Germline V gives CDR1 LGHNA, CDR2 YNFKEQ. CDR3 coding DNA: TGTGTAAGCAGCCAAACAGCGGGAGGGACCTACGAGCAGTACTTC. Protein product: CVSSQTAGGTYEQYF.

As concerns this clonotype: The conserved phenylalanine or tryptophan normally closing the CDR3 is absent here, so this likely arose from a read error. The genes are TRBV24-1 and TRBJ2-5; tentative D call: TRBD1 (6 bases). CDR3 length: 12 amino acids. The germline CDR1 and CDR2 sequences are KGHDR and SFDVKD. V lost 9 bases and J 5 bases, leaving 12 bases between the germline ends. This chain's CDR3 is CATGQTGETQYI. The DNA of the CDR3 is TGTGCCACCGGACAGACTGGCGAGACCCAGTACATC.

This chain links TRBV11-2 with TRBJ2-5; perhaps TRBD2 as D (5 bases). The germline V and J ends were trimmed by 4 bases and 2 bases, with 11 bases remaining between them. CDR1 and CDR2 (germline): SGHAT, FQNNGV. This CDR3 has 14 amino acids. The CDR3 DNA reads as TGTGCCAGCAGCTCGGTGCGGGCTCAAGAGACCCAGTACTTC. Protein sequence: CASSSVRAQETQYF.

This chain joins TRBV6-6 and TRBJ2-7, with 15 bases aligning to TRBD2. The germline V gene encodes CDR1 MNHNY and CDR2 SVGAGI (reference sequence). V was clipped by 4 bases and J by 6 bases; unmatched bases: 10. The CDR3 consists of 17 residues. CDR3 in amino acids: CASSSSGLAGGPGEQYV. Here the CDR3 DNA reads TGTGCCAGCAGTTCATCGGGACTAGCGGGAGGACCGGGCGAGCAGTACGTC.

V is TRBV9 and J is TRBJ1-2; no clear D gene. Germline V gene data show CDR1 as SGDLS and CDR2 as YYNGEE. This CDR3 spans 15 amino acids. Trimming cost V 3 bases and J 4 bases, with 16 bases left between them. DNA of the CDR3: TGTGCCAGCAGCGAGGAATCGGGCGTTGGCTATGGCTACACCTTC. Protein sequence: CASSEESGVGYGYTF.

As to this clonotype: The junction departs from the called germline gene at one end, perhaps through a read error. V usage is TRBV4-1 and J usage is TRBJ2-1; TRBD2 agrees at 7 bases. Germline V CDR1 and CDR2: MGHRA, YSYEKL. This CDR3 has 17 amino acids. The CDR3 DNA reads TGCGCCAGCAGACAAAAGGCACTAGTGGGAGGGCCAGGTGAGAAGTTCTTC. It is translated as CASRQKALVGGPGEKFF.